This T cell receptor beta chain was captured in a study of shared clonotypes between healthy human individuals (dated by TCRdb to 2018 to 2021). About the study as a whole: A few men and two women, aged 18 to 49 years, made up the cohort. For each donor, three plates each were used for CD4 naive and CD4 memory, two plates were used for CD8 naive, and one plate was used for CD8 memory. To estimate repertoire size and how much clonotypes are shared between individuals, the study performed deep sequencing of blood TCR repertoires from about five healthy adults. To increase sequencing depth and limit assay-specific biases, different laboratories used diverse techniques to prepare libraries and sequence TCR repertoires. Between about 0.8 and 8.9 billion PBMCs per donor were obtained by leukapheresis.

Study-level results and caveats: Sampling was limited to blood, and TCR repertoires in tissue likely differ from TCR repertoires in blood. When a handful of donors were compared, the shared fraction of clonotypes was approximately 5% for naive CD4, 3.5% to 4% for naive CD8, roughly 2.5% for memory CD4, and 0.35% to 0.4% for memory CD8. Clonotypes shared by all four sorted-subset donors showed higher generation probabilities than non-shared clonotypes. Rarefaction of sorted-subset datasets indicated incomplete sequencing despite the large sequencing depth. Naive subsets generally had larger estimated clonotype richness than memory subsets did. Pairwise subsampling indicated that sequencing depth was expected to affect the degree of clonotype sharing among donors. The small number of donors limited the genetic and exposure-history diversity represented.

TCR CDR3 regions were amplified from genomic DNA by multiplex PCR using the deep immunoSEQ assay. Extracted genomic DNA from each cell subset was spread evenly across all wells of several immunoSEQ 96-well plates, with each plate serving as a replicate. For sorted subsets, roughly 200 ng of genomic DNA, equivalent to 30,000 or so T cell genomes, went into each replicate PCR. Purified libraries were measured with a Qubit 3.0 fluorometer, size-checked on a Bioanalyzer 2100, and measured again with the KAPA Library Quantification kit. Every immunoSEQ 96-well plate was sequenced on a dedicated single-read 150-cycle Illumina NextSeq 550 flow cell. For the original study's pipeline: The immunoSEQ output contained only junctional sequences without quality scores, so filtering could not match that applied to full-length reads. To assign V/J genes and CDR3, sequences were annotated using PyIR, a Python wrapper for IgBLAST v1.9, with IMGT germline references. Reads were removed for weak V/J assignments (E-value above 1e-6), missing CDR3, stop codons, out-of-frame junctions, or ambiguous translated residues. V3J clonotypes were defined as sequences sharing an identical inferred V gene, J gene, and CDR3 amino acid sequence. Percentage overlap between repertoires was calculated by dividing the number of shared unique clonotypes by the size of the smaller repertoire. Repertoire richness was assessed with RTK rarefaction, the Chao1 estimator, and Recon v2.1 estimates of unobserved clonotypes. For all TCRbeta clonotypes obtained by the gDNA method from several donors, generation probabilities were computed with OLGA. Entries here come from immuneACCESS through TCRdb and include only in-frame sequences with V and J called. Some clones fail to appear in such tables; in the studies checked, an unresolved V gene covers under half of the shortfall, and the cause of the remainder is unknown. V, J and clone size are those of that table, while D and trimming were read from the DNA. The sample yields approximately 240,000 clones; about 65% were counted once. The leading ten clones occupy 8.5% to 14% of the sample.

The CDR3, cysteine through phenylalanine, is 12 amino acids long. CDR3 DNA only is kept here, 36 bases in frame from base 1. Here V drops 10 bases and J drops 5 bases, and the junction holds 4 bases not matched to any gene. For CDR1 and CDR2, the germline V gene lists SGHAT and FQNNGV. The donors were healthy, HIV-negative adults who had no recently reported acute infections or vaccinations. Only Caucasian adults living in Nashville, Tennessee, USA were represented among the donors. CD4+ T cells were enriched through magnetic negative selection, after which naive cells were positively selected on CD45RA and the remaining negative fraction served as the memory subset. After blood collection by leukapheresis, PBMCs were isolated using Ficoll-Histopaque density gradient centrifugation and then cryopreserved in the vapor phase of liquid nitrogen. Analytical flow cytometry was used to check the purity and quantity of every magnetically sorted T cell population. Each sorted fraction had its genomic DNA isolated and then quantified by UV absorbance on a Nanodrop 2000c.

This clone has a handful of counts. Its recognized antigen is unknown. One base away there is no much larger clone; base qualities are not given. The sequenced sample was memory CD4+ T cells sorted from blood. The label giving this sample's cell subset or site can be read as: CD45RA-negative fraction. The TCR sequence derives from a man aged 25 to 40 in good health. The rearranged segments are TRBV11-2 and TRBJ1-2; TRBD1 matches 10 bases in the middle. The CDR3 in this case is CATRQGAYGYTF. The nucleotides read TGTGCCACACGACAGGGGGCGTATGGCTACACCTTC.